This TCR beta chain was captured by sequencing in a study of beta chain features in type 1 diabetes. This clone has a handful of counts. The study reverse transcribed the entire isolated RNA, so it sequenced expressed TCRB transcripts. Some clones are missing from TCRdb's copy, which holds only in-frame ones; the method was immunoSEQ multiplex PCR. The sample has 620,000 or so clones; around 16% are singletons. The CDR3 contains 16 residues. Germline V gives CDR1 SGHRS, CDR2 YFSETQ. The V gene end was trimmed by 0 bases and the J gene end by 6 bases; junction bases not matched to a gene: 7. The chain links TRBV5-1 to TRBJ2-1, with 9 bases fitting TRBD1. The sequence derives from a man aged 18-30 years in good health. Sequencing input: naive CD4+ T cells from blood. The chain's CDR3 is CASSLGWTGESNEQFF. The DNA for the CDR3 is TGCGCCAGCAGCTTGGGATGGACAGGGGAATCCAATGAGCAGTTCTTC.